Many counts were recorded for the clone carrying this T cell receptor (beta chain). This sample stems from a study of CD8+CD57+ T cells in acquired aplastic anemia. It was genomic DNA that served as the template for profiling TCR beta VDJ and CDR3. TCRdb fed the reads into MiXCR, producing one record per CDR3 protein. The sample lists about 70,000 distinct CDR3 sequences; roughly 50% were seen once. This CDR3 has 20 amino acids. The germline V gene has CDR1 ENHRY and CDR2 SYGVKD. V was clipped by 4 bases and J by 0 bases, with 26 bases between them. This clonotype was obtained from a human donor in good health, serving as a control. The chain has TRBV10-3 and TRBJ2-3, with D hard to call. The sample comprised sorted CD4+, CD8+, or CD8+CD57+ T cells (not recorded which) from PBMCs. In DNA, the CDR3 is TGTGCCATCAGTGTACCCCGGGCGACGGAAAAAACTGGTAGCACAGATACGCAGTATTTT. Amino acids: CAISVPRATEKTGSTDTQYF.